This T cell receptor (beta chain) appears in the sequencing data of a study of radiotherapy plus CTLA-4 blockade in lung cancer. Trimming shortened V by 6 bases and J by 3 bases, and 12 bases separated the two germline ends. This CDR3 has 13 residues. Germline V gives CDR1 KGHSH, CDR2 LQKENI. Assay used: immunoSEQ multiplex PCR; TCRdb lists only in-frame clones, some missing. The sample holds roughly 35,000 clones, 70% to 75% seen once. This specimen was peripheral blood, taken from a patient treated with radiotherapy plus ipilimumab. The receptor was derived from a human donor with non-small cell lung cancer that progressed on radiotherapy plus ipilimumab. The gene calls are TRBV18 and TRBJ2-7, with D perhaps TRBD2 (6 bases). The CDR3 protein is CASSGRDGYEQYF. Here the CDR3 DNA reads TGTGCCAGCTCGGGGCGGGACGGCTACGAGCAGTACTTC.